The clone carrying this T cell receptor (beta chain) has at least ten counts. The germline gives CDR1 SGHAT, CDR2 FQNNGV. CDR3 length: 15 amino acids. J lost 6 bases, V lost 4 bases, and 5 bases had no gene match. This record belongs to a study of T cells in Graves' hyperthyroidism and ophthalmopathy. Amplification targeted TCR beta CDR3 regions from RNA transcripts. With the HTBI primer set, the TCR CDR3 went through a first round of RT-PCR. TCRdb reprocessed the multiplex PCR reads with MiXCR, giving one entry per CDR3 protein. The sample holds 300,000 to 400,000 distinct CDR3 sequences, approximately 14% seen once.

Sequencing was done on a sample of blood. The chain has TRBV11-2 and TRBJ2-1, with TRBD2 matching over 11 bases. This TCR derives from a woman aged 55-69 years with Graves' hyperthyroidism. The CDR3 coding sequence is TGTGCCAGCAGCTCACTAGCGGGAGCACTCAATGAGCAGTTCTTC. This gives the protein CASSSLAGALNEQFF.